The clone carrying this TCR beta chain was counted only a few times. This record comes from a study of T cells after yellow fever vaccination. The CDR3 contains 16 residues. Trimming shortened V by 1 base and J by 3 bases, and 15 bases separated the two germline ends. From germline, CDR1 is SEHNR and CDR2 FQNEAQ (reference sequence). TCRdb called the 5' RACE reads again in MiXCR, with one record for every CDR3 protein. The sample has some 560,000 distinct CDR3 sequences; 17% are singletons. The sequence was obtained from a man aged 18 to 35 who received the YFV17D yellow fever vaccine. Source: PBMCs, taken 5 days after the first yellow fever vaccination. The J gene is TRBJ1-2, the V gene TRBV7-9; D is undetermined. The CDR3 sequence: CASSLDYREQYYGYTF. CDR3 in DNA: TGTGCCAGCAGCTTAGATTATAGGGAACAGTACTATGGCTACACCTTC.